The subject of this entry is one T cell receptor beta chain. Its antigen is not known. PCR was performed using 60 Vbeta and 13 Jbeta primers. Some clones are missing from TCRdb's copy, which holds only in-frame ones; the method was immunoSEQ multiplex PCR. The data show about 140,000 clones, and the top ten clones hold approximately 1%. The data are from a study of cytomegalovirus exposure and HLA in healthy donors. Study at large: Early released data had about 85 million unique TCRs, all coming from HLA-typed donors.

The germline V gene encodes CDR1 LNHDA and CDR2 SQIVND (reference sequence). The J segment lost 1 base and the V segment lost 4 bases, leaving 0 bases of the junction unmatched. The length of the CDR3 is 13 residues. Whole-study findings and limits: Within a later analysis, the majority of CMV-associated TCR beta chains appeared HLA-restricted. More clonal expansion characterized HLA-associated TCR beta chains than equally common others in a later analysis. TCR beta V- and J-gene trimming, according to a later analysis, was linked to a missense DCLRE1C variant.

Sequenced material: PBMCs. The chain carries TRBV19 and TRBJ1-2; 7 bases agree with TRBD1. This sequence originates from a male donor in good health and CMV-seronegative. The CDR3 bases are TGTGCCAGTAGTAGACAGGGTAACTATGGCTACACCTTC. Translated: CASSRQGNYGYTF.